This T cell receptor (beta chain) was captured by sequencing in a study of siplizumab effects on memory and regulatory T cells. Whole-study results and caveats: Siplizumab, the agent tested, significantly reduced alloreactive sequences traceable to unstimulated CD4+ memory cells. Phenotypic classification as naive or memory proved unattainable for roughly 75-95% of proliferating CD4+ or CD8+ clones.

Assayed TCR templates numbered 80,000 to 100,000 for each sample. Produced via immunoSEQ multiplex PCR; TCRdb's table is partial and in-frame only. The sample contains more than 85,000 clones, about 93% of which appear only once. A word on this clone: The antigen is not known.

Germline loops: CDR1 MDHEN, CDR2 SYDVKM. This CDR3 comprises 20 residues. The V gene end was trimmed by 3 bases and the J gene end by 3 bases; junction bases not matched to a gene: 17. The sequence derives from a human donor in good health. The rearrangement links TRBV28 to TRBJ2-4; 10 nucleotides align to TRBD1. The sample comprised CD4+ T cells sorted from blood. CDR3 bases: TGTGCCAGCAGTTTCGGTGGACAGGGGGTAATTGATTGGGGCAAAAACATTCAGTACTTC. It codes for CASSFGGQGVIDWGKNIQYF.